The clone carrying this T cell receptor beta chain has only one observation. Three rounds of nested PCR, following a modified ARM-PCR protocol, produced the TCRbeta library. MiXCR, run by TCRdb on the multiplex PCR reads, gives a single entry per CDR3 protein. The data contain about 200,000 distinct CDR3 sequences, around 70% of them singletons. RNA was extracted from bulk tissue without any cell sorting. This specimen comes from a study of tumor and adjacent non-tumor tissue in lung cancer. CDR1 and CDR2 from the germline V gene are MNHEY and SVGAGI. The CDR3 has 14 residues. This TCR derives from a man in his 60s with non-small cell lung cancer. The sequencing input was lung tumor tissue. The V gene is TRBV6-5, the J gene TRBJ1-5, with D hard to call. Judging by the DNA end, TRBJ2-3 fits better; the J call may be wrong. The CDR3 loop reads CASSYRVSNQPQYF. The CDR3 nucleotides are TGTGCCAGCAGTTACAGGGTCTCCAATCAGCCCCAGTATTTT.